These T cell receptor beta chains were read from a single sample in a study of OX40 agonist ivuxolimab in advanced cancers. Sequencing used immunoSEQ multiplex PCR; TCRdb keeps in-frame clones, though not all of them. The data hold roughly 15,000 clones, with approximately 70% observed a single time. Sequencing was performed on CD4+ or CD8+ T cells sorted from blood, taken in a trial of the OX40 agonist ivuxolimab. The receptors stem from an adult with an advanced solid tumor such as melanoma, head and neck, liver or kidney cancer. The CDR3 runs from the conserved cysteine through the conserved F or W. The D gene is left open where the match is weak. Clone size is given for some rows only: seen once, a few or many times, or a class if the clone is expanded.

J gene: TRBJ2-1; D gene: TRBD2; V gene: TRBV7-9; clone size: -; CDR3 protein: CASSFTSAYNEQFF; CDR3 DNA: TGTGCCAGCAGTTTCACTAGCGCGTACAATGAGCAGTTCTTC
J gene: TRBJ2-3; D gene: -; V gene: TRBV10-3; clone size: -; CDR3 protein: CATHERGGTDTQYF; CDR3 DNA: TGTGCCACCCACGAGAGGGGGGGGACAGATACGCAGTATTTT
J gene: TRBJ1-3; D gene: -; V gene: TRBV28; clone size: -; CDR3 protein: CASSFIGTSTSGNTIYF; CDR3 DNA: TGTGCCAGCAGTTTTATTGGGACATCCACCTCTGGAAACACCATATATTTT
J gene: TRBJ1-5; D gene: -; V gene: TRBV6-4; clone size: medium-sized; CDR3 protein: CASKTGRGRNQPQHF; CDR3 DNA: TGTGCCAGCAAGACGGGCAGGGGCCGCAATCAGCCCCAGCATTTT
J gene: TRBJ2-1; D gene: TRBD2; V gene: TRBV27; clone size: -; CDR3 protein: CASSSPLAGAGNEQFF; CDR3 DNA: TGTGCCAGCAGTTCCCCTCTAGCGGGAGCGGGGAATGAGCAGTTCTTC
J gene: TRBJ2-5; D gene: -; V gene: TRBV9; clone size: -; CDR3 protein: CASSLSGGQETQYF; CDR3 DNA: TGTGCCAGCAGCCTTAGTGGGGGCCAAGAGACCCAGTACTTC
J gene: TRBJ2-7; D gene: -; V gene: TRBV5-1; clone size: few; CDR3 protein: CASSLEPGTPSYEQYF; CDR3 DNA: TGCGCCAGCAGCTTGGAACCAGGGACACCCTCCTACGAGCAGTACTTC
J gene: TRBJ2-1; D gene: TRBD2; V gene: TRBV19; clone size: -; CDR3 protein: CASRKGGSYYNEQFF; CDR3 DNA: TGTGCCAGTAGGAAAGGCGGGAGCTACTACAATGAGCAGTTCTTC
J gene: TRBJ2-3; D gene: -; V gene: TRBV5-8; clone size: -; CDR3 protein: CASSFTGFGTDTQYF; CDR3 DNA: TGTGCCAGCAGCTTTACAGGGTTCGGCACAGATACGCAGTATTTT
J gene: TRBJ1-1; D gene: -; V gene: TRBV25-1; clone size: -; CDR3 protein: CASQVGRNTEAFF; CDR3 DNA: TGTGCCAGCCAGGTAGGGAGGAACACTGAAGCTTTCTTT